The entry below describes one T cell receptor (beta chain). The V segment lost 4 bases and the J segment 5 bases; nucleotides outside the gene matches: 5. This CDR3 contains 15 residues. CDR1 LGHNA and CDR2 YSLEER come from the germline V gene. Per the original methods: Amplification of reference gene primers was used by the study to estimate nucleated cell counts. Clones were sequenced by immunoSEQ multiplex PCR, and TCRdb holds only the in-frame ones, with some missing. D and trimming were read from the DNA, whereas the V and J calls and clone size are those reported in that table. The table records 60,000 to 90,000 clones, 80% to 85% of them present only once. This sample was taken from a study of blood T cell repertoires in COVID-19.

The specimen sequenced was peripheral blood. The TCR sequence derives from a man over 45 with acute or convalescent COVID-19. The chain carries TRBV4-3 and TRBJ2-2, with TRBD1 identical over 9 bases. In DNA form, the CDR3 reads TGCGCCAGCAGCCCCGGGACAGGGCATACCGGGGAGCTGTTTTTT. Amino acids: CASSPGTGHTGELFF.